The source of this T cell receptor beta chain is a study of shared clonotypes between healthy human individuals. Authors' analysis steps: With immunoSEQ giving junction-only sequences and no quality scores, filtering differed. Clones were read by immunoSEQ multiplex PCR, and TCRdb kept only the in-frame ones, dropping some. The DNA was the basis for D and trimming; V, J and clone size are from that table. This sample has approximately 180,000 clones; roughly 93% occur once, and the top ten carry 0.067%. Each of the donors was a healthy adult who was HIV-negative and had not had a recent acute infection or vaccination. The germline V and J ends were trimmed by 6 bases and 2 bases, with 25 bases remaining between them. This CDR3 spans 18 amino acids. Germline V CDR1 and CDR2: KGHSH, LQKENI.

The TCR comes from a woman in her twenties or thirties in good health. The chain joins TRBV18 to TRBJ1-2; tentatively, D is TRBD1 (5 bases). Specimen: naive CD4+ T cells sorted from blood. As to subset: CD45RA+ positively selected. CDR3 DNA sequence: TGTGCCAGCTCTCGAACCCCGGGACCCCGAACGACAAACTATGGCTACACCTTC. Residues: CASSRTPGPRTTNYGYTF.